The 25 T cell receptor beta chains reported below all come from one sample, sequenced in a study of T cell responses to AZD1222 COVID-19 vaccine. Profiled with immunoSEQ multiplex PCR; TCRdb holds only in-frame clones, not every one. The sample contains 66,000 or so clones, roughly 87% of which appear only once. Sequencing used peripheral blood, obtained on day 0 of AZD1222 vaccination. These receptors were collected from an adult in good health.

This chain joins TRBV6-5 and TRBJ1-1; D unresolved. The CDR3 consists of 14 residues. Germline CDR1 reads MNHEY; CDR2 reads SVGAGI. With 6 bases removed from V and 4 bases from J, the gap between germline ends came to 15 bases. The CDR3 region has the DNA TGTGCCAGCAGCCTTTTGAATGCGTTCACTGAAGCTTTCTTT. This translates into CASSLLNAFTEAFF.

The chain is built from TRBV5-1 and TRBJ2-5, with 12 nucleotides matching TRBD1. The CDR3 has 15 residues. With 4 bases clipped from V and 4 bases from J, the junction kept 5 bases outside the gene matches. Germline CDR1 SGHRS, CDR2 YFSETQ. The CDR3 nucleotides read TGCGCCAGCAGCACCGGGACAGGGGGCTTAGAGACCCAGTACTTC. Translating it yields CASSTGTGGLETQYF.

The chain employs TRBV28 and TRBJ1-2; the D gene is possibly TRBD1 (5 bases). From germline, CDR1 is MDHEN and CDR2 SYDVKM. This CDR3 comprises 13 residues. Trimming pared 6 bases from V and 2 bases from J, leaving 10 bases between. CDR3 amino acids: CASRPGLNYGYTF. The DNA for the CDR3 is TGTGCCAGCAGGCCAGGGCTGAACTATGGCTACACCTTC.

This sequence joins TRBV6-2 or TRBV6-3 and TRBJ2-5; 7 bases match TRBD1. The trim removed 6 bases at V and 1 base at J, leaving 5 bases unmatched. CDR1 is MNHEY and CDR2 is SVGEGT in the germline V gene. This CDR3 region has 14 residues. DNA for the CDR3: TGTGCCAGCAGCCCCGGGACAGCCCAAGAGACCCAGTACTTC. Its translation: CASSPGTAQETQYF.

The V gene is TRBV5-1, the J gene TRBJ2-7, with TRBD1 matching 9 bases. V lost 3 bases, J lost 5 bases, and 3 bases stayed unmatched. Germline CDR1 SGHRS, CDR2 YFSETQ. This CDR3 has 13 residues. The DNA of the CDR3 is TGCGCCAGCAGCTGGAGGACAGGGGACGAGCAGTACTTC. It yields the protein CASSWRTGDEQYF.

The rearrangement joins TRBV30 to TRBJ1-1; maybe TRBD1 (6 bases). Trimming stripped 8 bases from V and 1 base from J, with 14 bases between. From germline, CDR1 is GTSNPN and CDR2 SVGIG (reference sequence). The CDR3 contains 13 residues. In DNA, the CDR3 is TGTGCCGCCCAGAGGGGGGGGAACACTGAAGCTTTCTTT. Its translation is CAAQRGGNTEAFF. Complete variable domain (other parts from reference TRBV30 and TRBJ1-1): SQTIHQWPATLVQPVGSPLSLECTVEGTSNPNLYWYRQAAGRGLQLLFYSVGIGQISSEVPQNLSASRPQDRQFILSSKKLLLSDSGFYLCAAQRGGNTEAFFGQGTRLTVV.

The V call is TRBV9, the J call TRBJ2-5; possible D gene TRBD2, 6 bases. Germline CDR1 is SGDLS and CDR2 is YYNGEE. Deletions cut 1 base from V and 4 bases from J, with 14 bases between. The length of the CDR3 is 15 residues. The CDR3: CASSVSGGLLETQYF. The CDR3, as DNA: TGTGCCAGCAGCGTAAGTGGAGGGTTACTAGAGACCCAGTACTTC.

CDR3 in amino acids: CAISESIIRAGGNSPLHF. DNA for the CDR3: TGTGCCATCAGTGAGTCGATAATTCGTGCCGGGGGTAATTCACCCCTCCACTTT. The chain links TRBV10-3 to TRBJ1-6; possibly TRBD1 for D (5 bases). Germline CDR1 is ENHRY and CDR2 is SYGVKD. The CDR3 is 18 residues long. With 0 bases removed from V and 6 bases from J, the gap between germline ends came to 18 bases.

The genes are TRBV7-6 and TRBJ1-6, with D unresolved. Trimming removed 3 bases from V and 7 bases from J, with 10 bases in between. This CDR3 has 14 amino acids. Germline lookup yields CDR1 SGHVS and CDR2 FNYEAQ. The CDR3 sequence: CASSFGQRNSPLHF. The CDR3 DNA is TGTGCCAGCAGCTTCGGGCAGCGAAATTCACCCCTCCACTTT.

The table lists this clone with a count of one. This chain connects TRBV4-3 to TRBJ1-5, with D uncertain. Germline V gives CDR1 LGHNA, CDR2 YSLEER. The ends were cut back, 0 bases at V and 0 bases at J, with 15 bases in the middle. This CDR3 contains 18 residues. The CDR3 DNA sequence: TGCGCCAGCAGCCAAGATCTGACTGGAGGCCTTAGCAATCAGCCCCAGCATTTT. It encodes CASSQDLTGGLSNQPQHF.

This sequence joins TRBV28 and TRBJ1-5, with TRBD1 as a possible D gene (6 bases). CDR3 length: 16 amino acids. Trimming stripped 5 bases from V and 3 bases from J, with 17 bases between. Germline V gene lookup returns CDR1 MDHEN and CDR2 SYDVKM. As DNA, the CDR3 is TGTGCCAGCAGTCCGTTCACAGGGTACAACAATCAGCCCCAGCATTTT. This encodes CASSPFTGYNNQPQHF.

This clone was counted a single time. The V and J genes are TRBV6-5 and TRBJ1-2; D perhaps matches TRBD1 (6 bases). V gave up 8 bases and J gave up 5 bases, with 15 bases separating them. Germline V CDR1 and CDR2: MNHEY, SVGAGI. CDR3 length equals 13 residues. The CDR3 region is CASARTEVYGYTF. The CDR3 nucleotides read TGTGCCAGCGCGCGGACAGAAGTATATGGCTACACCTTC.

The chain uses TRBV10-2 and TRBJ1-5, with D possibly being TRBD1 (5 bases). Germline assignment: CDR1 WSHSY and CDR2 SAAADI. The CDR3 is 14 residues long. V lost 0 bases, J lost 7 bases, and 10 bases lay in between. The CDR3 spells CASSESPGRQPQHF. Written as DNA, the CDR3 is TGCGCCAGCAGTGAGTCGCCGGGACGGCAGCCCCAGCATTTT.

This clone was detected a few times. The CDR3 nucleotides are TGTGCCAGCAGCTTAGACCAAGGGAGGACTGAAGCTTTCTTT. This codes for CASSLDQGRTEAFF. The chain carries TRBV13 and TRBJ1-1, with no clear D. Germline lookup yields CDR1 PRHDT and CDR2 FYEKMQ (reference sequence). CDR3 length: 14 residues. Trimming cost V 1 base and J 5 bases, with 11 bases left between them.

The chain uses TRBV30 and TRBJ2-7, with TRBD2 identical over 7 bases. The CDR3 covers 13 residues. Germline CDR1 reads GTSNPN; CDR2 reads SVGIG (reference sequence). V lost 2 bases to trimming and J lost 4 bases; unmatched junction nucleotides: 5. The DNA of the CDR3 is TGTGCCTGGAGTAGGTGGGAGGGTTACGAGCAGTACTTC. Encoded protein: CAWSRWEGYEQYF.

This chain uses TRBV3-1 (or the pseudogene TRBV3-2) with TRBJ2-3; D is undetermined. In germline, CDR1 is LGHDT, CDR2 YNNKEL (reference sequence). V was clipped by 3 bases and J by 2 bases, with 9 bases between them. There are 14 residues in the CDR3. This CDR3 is CASSHSTVTDTQYF. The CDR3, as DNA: TGTGCCAGCAGCCATTCGACTGTCACAGATACGCAGTATTTT.

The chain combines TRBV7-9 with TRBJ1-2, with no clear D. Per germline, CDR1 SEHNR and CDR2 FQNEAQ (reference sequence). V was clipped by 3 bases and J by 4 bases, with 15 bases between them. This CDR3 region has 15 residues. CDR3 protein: CASSFPQSPPYGYTF. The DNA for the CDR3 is TGTGCCAGCAGCTTCCCCCAAAGCCCACCCTATGGCTACACCTTC.

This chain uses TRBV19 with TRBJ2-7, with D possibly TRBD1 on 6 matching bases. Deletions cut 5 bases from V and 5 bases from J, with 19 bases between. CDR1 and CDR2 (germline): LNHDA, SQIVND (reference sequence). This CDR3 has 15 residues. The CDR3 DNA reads TGTGCCAGTAGTTATACCGGGACAAGGGTTAACGAGCAGTACTTC. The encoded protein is CASSYTGTRVNEQYF.

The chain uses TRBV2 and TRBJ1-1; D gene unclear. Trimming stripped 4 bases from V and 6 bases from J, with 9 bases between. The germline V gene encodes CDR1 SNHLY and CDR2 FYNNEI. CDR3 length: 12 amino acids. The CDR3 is CASSGDPPEAFF. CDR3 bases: TGTGCCAGCAGTGGGGATCCCCCTGAAGCTTTCTTT.

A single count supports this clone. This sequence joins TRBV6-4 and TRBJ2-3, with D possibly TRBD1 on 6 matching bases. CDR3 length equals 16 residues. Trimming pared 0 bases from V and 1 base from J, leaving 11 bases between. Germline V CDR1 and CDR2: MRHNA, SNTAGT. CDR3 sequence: CASSDSLTGRTDTQYF. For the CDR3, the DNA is TGTGCCAGCAGTGACTCATTGACAGGTCGCACAGATACGCAGTATTTT.

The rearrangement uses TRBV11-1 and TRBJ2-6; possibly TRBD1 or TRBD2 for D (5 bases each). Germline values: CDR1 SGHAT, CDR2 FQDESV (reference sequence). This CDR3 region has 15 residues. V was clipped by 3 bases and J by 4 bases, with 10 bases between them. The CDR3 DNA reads TGTGCCAGCAGCTTCTTGGGGACGGGGGCCAACGTCCTGACTTTC. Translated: CASSFLGTGANVLTF.

CDR3 bases: TGTGCCAGCAGTTTCGTGGGACAGGGCTTGACTGAAGCTTTCTTT. This translates into CASSFVGQGLTEAFF. The V and J genes are TRBV6-6 and TRBJ1-1, with 9 bases fitting TRBD1. Germline assignment: CDR1 MNHNY and CDR2 SVGAGI (reference sequence). V lost 4 bases to trimming and J lost 5 bases; unmatched junction nucleotides: 8. CDR3 length: 15 residues.

Written as DNA, the CDR3 is TGCGCCAGCAGCCAAGATCGAAGTACTAGCGGATACAATGAGCAGTTCTTC. This encodes CASSQDRSTSGYNEQFF. This sequence joins TRBV4-3 and TRBJ2-1; 8 bases fit TRBD2. The CDR3 sequence is 17 residues long. J was trimmed by 4 bases and V by 0 bases; bases with no gene match: 8. The V gene's germline CDR1 is LGHNA and CDR2 YSLEER.

The CDR3 region has the DNA TGTGCCAGCAGCGCCCCACTAGCATCGGGGGACAATGAGCAGTTCTTC. Protein: CASSAPLASGDNEQFF. The chain employs TRBV9 and TRBJ2-1; maybe TRBD2 (6 bases). CDR3 size: 16 residues. Germline lookup yields CDR1 SGDLS and CDR2 YYNGEE. The V end was cut by 3 bases, the J end by 5 bases, with 18 bases between.

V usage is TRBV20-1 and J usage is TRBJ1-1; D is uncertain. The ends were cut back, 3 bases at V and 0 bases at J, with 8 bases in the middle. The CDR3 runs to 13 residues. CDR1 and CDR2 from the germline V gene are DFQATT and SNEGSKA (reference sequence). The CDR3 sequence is CSASYQVNTEAFF. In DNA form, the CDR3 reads TGCAGTGCTAGTTACCAGGTGAACACTGAAGCTTTCTTT.